This T cell receptor (beta chain) was identified in a study of PD-1 and CTLA-4 blockade in melanoma. This table comes from immunoSEQ multiplex PCR, and its TCRdb copy is limited to in-frame clones, with some not included. Of tens of thousands of clones detected, about 87% appear once; the ten largest clones hold 6% to 7%. Trimming removed 5 bases from V and 5 bases from J, with 9 bases in between. Germline CDR1 SGHVS, CDR2 FNYEAQ. The CDR3 length is 12 residues. This TCR was recovered from a human donor with melanoma. The specimen comprised CD8+ T cells from peripheral blood, sampled from a patient given anti-PD-1 treatment. This chain links TRBV7-6 with TRBJ2-5, with D unresolved. The CDR3 reads CASSRYRETQYF. In nucleotides, the CDR3 is TGTGCCAGCAGCCGCTATAGGGAGACCCAGTACTTC.